This record covers a single T cell receptor (beta chain). Its cognate antigen is unknown. Using immunoSEQ multiplex PCR, the repertoire was profiled, and TCRdb retains in-frame clones only, with some absent. The profile shows about 80,000 clones, 70% to 90% of them singletons. This sample is part of a study of graft-versus-host responses after intestinal transplantation. Overall study: Every one of the recipients received anti-thymocyte globulin induction and afterwards took tacrolimus and steroids for three to four years.

Germline V gene lookup returns CDR1 SQVTM and CDR2 ANQGSEA. This CDR3 comprises 12 residues. Germline trimming cut 7 bases from V and 5 bases from J; bases unmatched to any gene: 8. The sequencing here drew on unstimulated CD4+ T cells sorted from spleen or lymph node cells, taken before intestinal transplant. The V gene is TRBV29-1, the J gene TRBJ2-7; the match to TRBD2 covers 7 bases. This receptor was identified in a human donor who received an intestinal transplant. In nucleotides, the CDR3 is TGCAGCGCGAAGGCGGGGGTGAACGAGCAGTACTTC. The encoded protein is CSAKAGVNEQYF.